A selection of T cell receptor beta chains follows, all from one sample in a study of CD8+ T cells in alopecia areata. Profiled with immunoSEQ multiplex PCR; TCRdb holds only in-frame clones, not every one. Of roughly 40,000 clones in the sample, about two thirds are singletons; the top ten hold around 23%. Sequencing used CD8+ T cells sorted from blood, obtained at week 4, from a patient treated with tofacitinib. All receptors derive from a human donor with alopecia areata. The CDR3 runs from the conserved cysteine through the conserved F or W. A D gene is named only where the DNA matches it firmly. Not every row has a clone size; where given, it reads once, few, many or a size class.

d_call	v_call	clone_size	j_call	cdr3_nt	cdr3_aa
.	TRBV29-1	once	TRBJ1-1	TGCAGCGTTGAGGGGGGGCGTCCTACGAACACTGAAGCTTTCTTT	CSVEGGRPTNTEAFF
.	TRBV29-1	.	TRBJ2-5	TGCAGTGCCTTGGGACTCGCCAATCAAGAGACCCAGTACTTC	CSALGLANQETQYF
.	TRBV30	.	TRBJ2-1	TGTGCCTGGAGCCGGGACGCCTACAATGAGCAGTTCTTC	CAWSRDAYNEQFF
.	TRBV29-1	.	TRBJ2-2	TGCAGCGCCCCGCTTAACACCGGGGAGCTGTTTTTT	CSAPLNTGELFF
.	TRBV7-9	few	TRBJ2-4	TGTGCCAGCAGCTTAGCCTTGGGCCTTCGTTCCAAAAACATTCAGTACTTC	CASSLALGLRSKNIQYF
.	TRBV29-1	.	TRBJ2-7	TGCAGCGTTTTGGACGGAAACTACGAGCAGTACTTC	CSVLDGNYEQYF
.	TRBV27	.	TRBJ1-1	TGTGCCAGCAGTTTAAGTTCGGGGGGTGAAGCTTTCTTT	CASSLSSGGEAFF
.	TRBV5-4	.	TRBJ2-3	TGTGCCAGCAGCTCGGGAACAGATACGCAGTATTTT	CASSSGTDTQYF
.	TRBV29-1	few	TRBJ2-1	TGCAGCGTTGATGAGGGTCAGGGACCTTTCTTC	CSVDEGQGPFF
.	TRBV5-1	.	TRBJ1-5	TGCGCCAGCAGCTTAGAGGGGGACAATCAGCCCCAGCATTTT	CASSLEGDNQPQHF
TRBD1	TRBV29-1	.	TRBJ1-2	TGCAGCGTTGAAGACCTGGACAGGGAATACTATGGCTACACCTTC	CSVEDLDREYYGYTF
.	TRBV27	.	TRBJ1-2	TGTGCCAGCTCACAGGGTTATGGCTACACCTTC	CASSQGYGYTF
.	TRBV29-1	.	TRBJ1-2	TGCAGCGGTGAAGTGGACGAATATGGCTACACCTTC	CSGEVDEYGYTF
.	TRBV15	.	TRBJ2-7	TGTGCCACCAGCAGAGAGGGGGAACCAACCTACGAGCAGTACTTC	CATSREGEPTYEQYF
.	TRBV27	few	TRBJ2-7	TGTGCCAGCAGTCCCCGAGGGGGGGACGAGCAGTACTTC	CASSPRGGDEQYF
.	TRBV9	.	TRBJ1-4	TGTGCCAGCAGCCCCGGGCGGGGTAGCGAAAAACTGTTTTTT	CASSPGRGSEKLFF
.	TRBV18	.	TRBJ2-7	TGTGCCAGCTCACCACCGCAGGGAACTACCTACGAGCAGTACTTC	CASSPPQGTTYEQYF
TRBD1	TRBV9	.	TRBJ1-1	TGTGCCAGCAGCCCACCGGGACAGGGGAACACTGAAGCTTTCTTT	CASSPPGQGNTEAFF
.	TRBV5-4	.	TRBJ2-7	TGTGCCAGCAGCTTTGAAGGGTTCAGGTACGAGCAGTACTTC	CASSFEGFRYEQYF
.	TRBV9	few	TRBJ2-7	TGTGCCAGCAGGATACAGGATAACACTTACGAGCAGTACTTC	CASRIQDNTYEQYF
.	TRBV13	few	TRBJ2-7	TGTGCCAGCCAGACGGGACGGACCTACGAGCAGTACTTC	CASQTGRTYEQYF
TRBD2	TRBV29-1	few	TRBJ2-1	TGCAGCGTCCTAGCGGGAGGCAATGAGCAGTTCTTC	CSVLAGGNEQFF
TRBD1	TRBV4-3	.	TRBJ2-4	TGCGCCAGCAGCCAGAGACAGGGTGACATTCAGTACTTC	CASSQRQGDIQYF
.	TRBV27	.	TRBJ1-1	TGTGCCAGCAGTTTAATCGCCCAGACTGAAGCTTTCTTT	CASSLIAQTEAFF
.	TRBV4-3	.	TRBJ2-7	TGCGCCAGCAGCCAAGGCTGGGTGTTGTTTCCAGGAGATACCTACGAGCAGTACTTC	CASSQGWVLFPGDTYEQYF
.	TRBV30	.	TRBJ2-1	TGTGCCTGGAGTCACGGTGACGGGGACACGTGGAATGAGCAGTTCTTC	CAWSHGDGDTWNEQFF
.	TRBV29-1	.	TRBJ2-3	TGCAGCGTTCCGGGCAGCACAGATACGCAGTATTTT	CSVPGSTDTQYF
TRBD1	TRBV19	.	TRBJ1-2	TGTGCCAGTAGCCCACAGGGGGGCTATGGCTACACCTTC	CASSPQGGYGYTF
.	TRBV25-1	few	TRBJ2-7	TGTGCCAGCAGAGCTACCCCCTACGAGCAGTACTTC	CASRATPYEQYF
.	TRBV15	.	TRBJ2-3	TGTGCCACCAGCAGAGCGCGCGCAGATACGCAGTATTTT	CATSRARADTQYF
.	TRBV7-9	few	TRBJ2-2	TGTGCCAGCAGCGCGGGACACCTTACCGGGGAGCTGTTTTTT	CASSAGHLTGELFF
.	TRBV29-1	.	TRBJ1-1	TGCAGCGTTGGGACGGCTGAAGCTTTCTTT	CSVGTAEAFF
.	TRBV28	few	TRBJ1-5	TGTGCCAGCAGCCCGAATCAGCCCCAGCATTTT	CASSPNQPQHF
TRBD2	TRBV30	few	TRBJ2-1	TGTGCCTGGGGAAGCGGGGGGGCCTTCAATGAGCAGTTCTTC	CAWGSGGAFNEQFF
.	TRBV29-1	.	TRBJ2-3	TGCAGCGGGACTACAGATACGCAGTATTTT	CSGTTDTQYF
TRBD1	TRBV30	.	TRBJ2-7	TGTGCCTGGAGTGCGACAGGGTCCGGGGTCGACCAGTACTTC	CAWSATGSGVDQYF
.	TRBV5-1	.	TRBJ1-2	TGCGCCAGCAGCTTGAGGGGCGACTATGGCTACACCTTC	CASSLRGDYGYTF
.	TRBV29-1	.	TRBJ1-2	TGCAGCGTGGAGTCCAGTGATTATGGCTACACCTTC	CSVESSDYGYTF
.	TRBV6-6	.	TRBJ2-5	TGTGCCAGCAGTTACGGTCGGGAGACCCAGTACTTC	CASSYGRETQYF
.	TRBV30	.	TRBJ1-5	TGTGCCTGGAGTTGGTCAGGGCCAAATCAGCCCCAGCATTTT	CAWSWSGPNQPQHF
TRBD2	TRBV4-3	.	TRBJ2-7	TGCGCCAGCAGCCAAGGTAGCGGGGCATACGAGCAGTACTTC	CASSQGSGAYEQYF
TRBD2	TRBV7-8	few	TRBJ2-3	TGTGCCAGCAGCCGTCGGGACTACCCAGATACGCAGTATTTT	CASSRRDYPDTQYF
TRBD1	TRBV29-1	.	TRBJ2-1	TGCAGCATGCAGGACAGGGAAAATGAGCAGTTCTTC	CSMQDRENEQFF
TRBD2	TRBV6-4	.	TRBJ2-1	TGTGCCAGCAGCGCTAGCGGTAGCTCCTACAATGAGCAGTTCTTC	CASSASGSSYNEQFF
TRBD1	TRBV29-1	.	TRBJ2-7	TGCAGCGTCCTAACGGGACAGGGTTCCTACGAGCAGTACTTC	CSVLTGQGSYEQYF
.	TRBV30	.	TRBJ1-1	TGTGCCTGGAGTGTACGGGTAACTTGGACTGAAGCTTTCTTT	CAWSVRVTWTEAFF
.	TRBV11-2	.	TRBJ2-7	TGTGCCAGCAGCTTAGATGAGGTGTATCGGTACTTC	CASSLDEVYRYF
.	TRBV29-1	.	TRBJ2-3	TGCAGCGTGCCAGGACAGTCAGATACGCAGTATTTT	CSVPGQSDTQYF
TRBD1	TRBV4-3	.	TRBJ1-5	TGCGCCAGCAGCCAAGGAACAGGGGGTCAACCCCAGCATTTT	CASSQGTGGQPQHF
.	TRBV15	.	TRBJ2-7	TGTGCCACCAGCAGCGAATTGGACTACGAGCAGTACTTC	CATSSELDYEQYF
.	TRBV19	.	TRBJ1-2	TGTGCCAGCTGGGACGGGGCCCATGGCTACACCTTC	CASWDGAHGYTF
.	TRBV28	.	TRBJ2-7	TGTGCCAGCAGTTTACCGACAGAATCCTACGAGCAGTACTTC	CASSLPTESYEQYF
.	TRBV2	.	TRBJ2-7	TGTGCCAGCCTCCCGAATACCTACGAGCAGTACTTC	CASLPNTYEQYF
TRBD1	TRBV29-1	.	TRBJ2-2	TGCAGCGTTGGTCCGGGACAGGGGTCCGGGGAGCTGTTTTTT	CSVGPGQGSGELFF
TRBD1	TRBV7-2	.	TRBJ2-7	TGTGCCAGCAGCACACGACAGGGGGGGATCTACGAGCAGTACTTC	CASSTRQGGIYEQYF
TRBD2	TRBV29-1	.	TRBJ2-1	TGCAGCGTTGTCGGGGGGGCGTACAATGAGCAGTTCTTC	CSVVGGAYNEQFF
.	TRBV15	.	TRBJ2-1	TGTGCCACCAGCAGAGAAGGGGTTGTCAATGAGCAGTTCTTC	CATSREGVVNEQFF
TRBD2	TRBV29-1	.	TRBJ2-4	TGCAGCGTTGAATTAGCGGGGGGGCACAAAAACATTCAGTACTTC	CSVELAGGHKNIQYF
.	TRBV13	.	TRBJ2-3	TGTGCCAGCAGCTACCGAGCAGATACGCAGTATTTT	CASSYRADTQYF